This T cell receptor beta chain emerged from a study of identical twins. The study's findings and limits: The study drew conclusions from cross-sectional statistical analysis, not from following the same donors. The more abundant beta clonotypes in cord blood had fewer insertions, and memory repertoires did not show this. Weaker excess twin sharing was observed in beta out-of-frame sequences.

About this clonotype itself: Antigen specificity is unknown.

Trimming stripped 2 bases from V and 4 bases from J, with 6 bases between. The germline CDR1 and CDR2 sequences are SGHVS and FNYEAQ. The CDR3 consists of 14 residues. TCRdb independently ran MiXCR on the 5' RACE reads; one entry per CDR3 protein. This table holds hundreds of thousands of distinct CDR3 sequences, about 7.6% found once. The sample also formed part of further work on yellow fever vaccine responses in identical twins.

The rearrangement uses TRBV7-6 and TRBJ1-6; D not certain. The sample consisted of PBMCs. This clonotype was obtained from a woman under 30 in good health. CDR3 DNA sequence: TGTGCCAGCAGCTTATCCGGTTATAATTCACCCCTCCACTTT. Translation gives CASSLSGYNSPLHF.